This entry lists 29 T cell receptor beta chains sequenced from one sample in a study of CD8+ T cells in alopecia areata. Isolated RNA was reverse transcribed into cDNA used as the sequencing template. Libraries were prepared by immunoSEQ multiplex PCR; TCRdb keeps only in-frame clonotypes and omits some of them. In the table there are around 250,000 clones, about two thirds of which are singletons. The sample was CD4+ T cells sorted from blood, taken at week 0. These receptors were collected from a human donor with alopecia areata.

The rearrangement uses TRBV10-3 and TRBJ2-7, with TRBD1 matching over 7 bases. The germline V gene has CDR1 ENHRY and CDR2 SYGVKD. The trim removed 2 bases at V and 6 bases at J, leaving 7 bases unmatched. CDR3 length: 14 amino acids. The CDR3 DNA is TGTGCCATCAGTGAGCAACAGGGGACGAGCGAGCAGTACTTC. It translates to CAISEQQGTSEQYF.

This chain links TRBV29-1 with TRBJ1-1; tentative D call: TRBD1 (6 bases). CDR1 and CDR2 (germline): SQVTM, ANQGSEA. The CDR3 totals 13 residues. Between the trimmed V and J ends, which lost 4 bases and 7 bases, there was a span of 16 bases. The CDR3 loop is CSVVGRGGFEAFF. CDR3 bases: TGCAGCGTTGTAGGCAGGGGAGGCTTTGAAGCTTTCTTT.

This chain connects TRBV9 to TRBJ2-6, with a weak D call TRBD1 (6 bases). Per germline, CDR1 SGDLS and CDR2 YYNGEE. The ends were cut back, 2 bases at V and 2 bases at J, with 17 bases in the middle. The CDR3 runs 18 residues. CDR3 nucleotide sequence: TGTGCCAGCAGCGTTAGACAGGAGGATGGGCCTGGGGCCAACGTCCTGACTTTC. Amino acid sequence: CASSVRQEDGPGANVLTF.

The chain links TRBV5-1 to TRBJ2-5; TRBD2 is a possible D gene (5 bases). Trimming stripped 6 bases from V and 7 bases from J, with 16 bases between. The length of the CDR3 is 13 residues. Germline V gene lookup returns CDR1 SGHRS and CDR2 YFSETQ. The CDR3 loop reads CASTDGPAGTQYF. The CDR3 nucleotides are TGCGCCAGCACCGATGGGCCCGCGGGGACCCAGTACTTC. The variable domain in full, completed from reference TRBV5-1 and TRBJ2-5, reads KAGVTQTPRYLIKTRGQQVTLSCSPISGHRSVSWYQQTPGQGLQFLFEYFSETQRNKGNFPGRFSGRQFSNSRSEMNVSTLELGDSALYLCASTDGPAGTQYFGPGTRLLVL.

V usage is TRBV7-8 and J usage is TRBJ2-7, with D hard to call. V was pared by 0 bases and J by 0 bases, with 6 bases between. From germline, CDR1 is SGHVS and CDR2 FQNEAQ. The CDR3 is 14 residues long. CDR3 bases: TGTGCCAGCAGCTTAGCAGAGATCTCCTACGAGCAGTACTTC. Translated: CASSLAEISYEQYF.

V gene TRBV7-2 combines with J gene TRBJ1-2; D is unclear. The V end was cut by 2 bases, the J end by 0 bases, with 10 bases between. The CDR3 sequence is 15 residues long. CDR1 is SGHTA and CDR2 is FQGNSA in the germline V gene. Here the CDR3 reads CASSLLGLANYGYTF. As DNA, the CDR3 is TGTGCCAGCAGCTTACTAGGGTTAGCTAACTATGGCTACACCTTC.

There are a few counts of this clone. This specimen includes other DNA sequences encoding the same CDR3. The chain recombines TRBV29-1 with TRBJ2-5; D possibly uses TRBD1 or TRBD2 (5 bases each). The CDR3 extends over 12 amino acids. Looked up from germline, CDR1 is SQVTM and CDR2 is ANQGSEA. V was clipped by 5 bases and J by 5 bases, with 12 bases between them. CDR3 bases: TGCAGCGTTTCAAGGGGAGAGGAGACCCAGTACTTC. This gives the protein CSVSRGEETQYF.

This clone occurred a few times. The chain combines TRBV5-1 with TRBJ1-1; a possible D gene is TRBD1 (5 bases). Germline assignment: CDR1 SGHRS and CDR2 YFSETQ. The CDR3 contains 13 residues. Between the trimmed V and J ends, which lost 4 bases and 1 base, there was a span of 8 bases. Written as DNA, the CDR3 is TGCGCCAGCAGCCCCCAGGGGAACACTGAAGCTTTCTTT. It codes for CASSPQGNTEAFF.

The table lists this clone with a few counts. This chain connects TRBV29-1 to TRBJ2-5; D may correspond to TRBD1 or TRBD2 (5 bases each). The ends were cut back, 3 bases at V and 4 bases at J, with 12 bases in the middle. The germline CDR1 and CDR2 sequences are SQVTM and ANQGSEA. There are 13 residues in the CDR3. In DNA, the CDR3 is TGCAGCGTTGATCGGGGCGAGAGAGAGACCCAGTACTTC. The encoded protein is CSVDRGERETQYF.

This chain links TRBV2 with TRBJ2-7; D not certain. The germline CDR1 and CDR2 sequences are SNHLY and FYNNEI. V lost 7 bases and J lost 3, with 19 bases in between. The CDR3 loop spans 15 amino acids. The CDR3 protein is CASTTIGGVGYEQYF. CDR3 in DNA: TGTGCCAGCACCACAATCGGCGGAGTAGGCTACGAGCAGTACTTC.

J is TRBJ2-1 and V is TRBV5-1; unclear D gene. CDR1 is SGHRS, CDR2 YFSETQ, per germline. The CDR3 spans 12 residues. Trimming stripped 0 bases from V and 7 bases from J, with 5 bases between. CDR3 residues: CASSLARNEQFF. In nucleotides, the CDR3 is TGCGCCAGCAGCTTGGCGAGGAATGAGCAGTTCTTC.

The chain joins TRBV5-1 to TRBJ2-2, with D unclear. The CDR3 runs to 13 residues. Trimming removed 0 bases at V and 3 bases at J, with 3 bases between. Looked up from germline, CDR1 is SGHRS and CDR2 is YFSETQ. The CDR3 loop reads CASSLDYTGELFF. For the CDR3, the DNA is TGCGCCAGCAGCTTGGATTACACCGGGGAGCTGTTTTTT.

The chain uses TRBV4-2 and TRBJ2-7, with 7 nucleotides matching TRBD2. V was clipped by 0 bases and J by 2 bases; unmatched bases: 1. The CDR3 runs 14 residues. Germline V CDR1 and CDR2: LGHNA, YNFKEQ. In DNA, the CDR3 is TGTGCCAGCAGCCAAGAGGGGGGGGCCTACGAGCAGTACTTC. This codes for CASSQEGGAYEQYF.

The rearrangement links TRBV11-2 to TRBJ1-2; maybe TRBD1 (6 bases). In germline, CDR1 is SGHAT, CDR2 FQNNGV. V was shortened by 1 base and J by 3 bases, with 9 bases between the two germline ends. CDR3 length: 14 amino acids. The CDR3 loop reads CASSLADSDYGYTF. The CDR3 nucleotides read TGTGCCAGCAGCTTAGCGGACAGCGACTATGGCTACACCTTC.

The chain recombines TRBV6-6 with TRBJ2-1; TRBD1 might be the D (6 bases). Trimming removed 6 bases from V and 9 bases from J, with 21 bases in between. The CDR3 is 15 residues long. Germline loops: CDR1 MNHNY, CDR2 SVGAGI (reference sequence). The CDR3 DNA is TGTGCCAGCAGGGCAGACAGGACTCTGGCGAGTGAGCAGTTCTTC. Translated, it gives CASRADRTLASEQFF.

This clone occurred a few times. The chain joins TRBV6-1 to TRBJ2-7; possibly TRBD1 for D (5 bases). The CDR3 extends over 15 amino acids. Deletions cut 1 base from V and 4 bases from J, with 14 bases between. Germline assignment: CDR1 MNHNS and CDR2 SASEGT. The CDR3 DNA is TGTGCCAGCAGTGAAGGGCAGGGATACCGATACGAGCAGTACTTC. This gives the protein CASSEGQGYRYEQYF.

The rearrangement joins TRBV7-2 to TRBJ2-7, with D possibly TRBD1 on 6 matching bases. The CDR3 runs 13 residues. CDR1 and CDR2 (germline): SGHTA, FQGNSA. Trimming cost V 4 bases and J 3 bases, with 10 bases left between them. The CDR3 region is CASSSGQYYEQYF. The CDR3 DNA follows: TGTGCCAGCAGCTCAGGACAGTACTACGAGCAGTACTTC.

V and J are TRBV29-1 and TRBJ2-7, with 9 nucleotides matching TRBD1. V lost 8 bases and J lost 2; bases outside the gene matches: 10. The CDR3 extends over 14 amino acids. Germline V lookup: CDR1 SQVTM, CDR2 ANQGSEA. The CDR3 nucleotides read TGCAGCACTAAGGAAGGGACAGGGACCTACGAGCAGTACTTC. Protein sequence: CSTKEGTGTYEQYF.

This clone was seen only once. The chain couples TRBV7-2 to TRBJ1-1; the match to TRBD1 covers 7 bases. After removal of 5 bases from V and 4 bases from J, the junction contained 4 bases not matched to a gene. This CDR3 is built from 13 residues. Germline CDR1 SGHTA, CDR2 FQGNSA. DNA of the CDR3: TGTGCCAGCAGCACAGGGGTGGGCACTGAAGCTTTCTTT. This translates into CASSTGVGTEAFF.

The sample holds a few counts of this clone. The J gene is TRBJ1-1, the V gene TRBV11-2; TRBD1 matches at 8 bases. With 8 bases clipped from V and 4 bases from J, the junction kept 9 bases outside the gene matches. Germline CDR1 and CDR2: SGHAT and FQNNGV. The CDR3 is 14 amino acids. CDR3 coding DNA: TGTGCCAGCTCATGGACAGGGAGGGGCACTGAAGCTTTCTTT. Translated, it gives CASSWTGRGTEAFF.

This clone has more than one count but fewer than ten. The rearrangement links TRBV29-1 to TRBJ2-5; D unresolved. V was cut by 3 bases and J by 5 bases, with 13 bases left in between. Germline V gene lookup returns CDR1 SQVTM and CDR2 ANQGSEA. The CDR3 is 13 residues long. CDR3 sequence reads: CSVDRSLGETQYF. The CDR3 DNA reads TGCAGCGTTGACAGGAGTTTAGGGGAGACCCAGTACTTC.

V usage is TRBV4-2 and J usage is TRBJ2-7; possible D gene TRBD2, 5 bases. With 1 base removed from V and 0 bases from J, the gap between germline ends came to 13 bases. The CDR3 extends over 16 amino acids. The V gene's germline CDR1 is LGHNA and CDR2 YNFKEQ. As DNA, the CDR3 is TGTGCCAGCAGCCAAGTAGCTCGTACTAGCTCCTACGAGCAGTACTTC. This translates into CASSQVARTSSYEQYF.

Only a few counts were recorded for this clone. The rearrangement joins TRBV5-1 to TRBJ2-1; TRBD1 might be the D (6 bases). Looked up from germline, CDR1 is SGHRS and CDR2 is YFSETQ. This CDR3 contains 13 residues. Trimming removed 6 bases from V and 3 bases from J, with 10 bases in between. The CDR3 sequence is CASTGHSYNEQFF. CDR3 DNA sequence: TGCGCCAGCACGGGACACAGCTACAATGAGCAGTTCTTC.

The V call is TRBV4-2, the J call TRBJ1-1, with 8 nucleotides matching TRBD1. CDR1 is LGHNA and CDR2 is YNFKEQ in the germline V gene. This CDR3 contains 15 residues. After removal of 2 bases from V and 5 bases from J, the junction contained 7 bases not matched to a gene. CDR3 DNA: TGTGCCAGCAGCCAACCGGGACAGGTGGTTACTGAAGCTTTCTTT. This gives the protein CASSQPGQVVTEAFF.

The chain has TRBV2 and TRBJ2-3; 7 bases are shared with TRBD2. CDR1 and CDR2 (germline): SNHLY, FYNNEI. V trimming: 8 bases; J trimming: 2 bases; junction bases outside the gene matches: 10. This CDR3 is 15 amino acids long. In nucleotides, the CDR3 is TGTGCCAGCTCCACGTTTAGCGGGTACACAGATACGCAGTATTTT. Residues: CASSTFSGYTDTQYF.

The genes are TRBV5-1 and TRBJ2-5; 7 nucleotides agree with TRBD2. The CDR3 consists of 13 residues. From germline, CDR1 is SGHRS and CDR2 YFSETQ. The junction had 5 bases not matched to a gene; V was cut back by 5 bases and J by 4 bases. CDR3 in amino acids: CASRRLAGETQYF. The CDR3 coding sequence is TGCGCCAGCAGACGACTAGCAGGAGAGACCCAGTACTTC.

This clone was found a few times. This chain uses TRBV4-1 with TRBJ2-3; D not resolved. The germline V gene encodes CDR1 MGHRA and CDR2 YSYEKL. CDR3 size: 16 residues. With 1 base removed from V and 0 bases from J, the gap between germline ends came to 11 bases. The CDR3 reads CASSQVDLLSTDTQYF. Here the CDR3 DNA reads TGCGCCAGCAGCCAAGTCGACCTTCTAAGCACAGATACGCAGTATTTT.

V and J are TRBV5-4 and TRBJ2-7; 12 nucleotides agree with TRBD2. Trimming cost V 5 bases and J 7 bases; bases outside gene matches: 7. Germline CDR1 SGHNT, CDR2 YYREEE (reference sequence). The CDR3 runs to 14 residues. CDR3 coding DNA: TGTGCCAGCAGTTGGACTAGCGGGGAAGGGGAGCAGTACTTC. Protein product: CASSWTSGEGEQYF.

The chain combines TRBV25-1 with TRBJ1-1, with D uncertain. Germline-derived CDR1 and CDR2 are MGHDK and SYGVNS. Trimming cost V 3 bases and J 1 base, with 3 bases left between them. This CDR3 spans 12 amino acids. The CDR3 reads CASSDANTEAFF. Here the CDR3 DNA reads TGTGCCAGCAGTGATGCGAACACTGAAGCTTTCTTT.